The 14 T cell receptor beta chains reported below all come from one sample, sequenced in a study of shared clonotypes between healthy human individuals. The data were produced by immunoSEQ multiplex PCR, yet TCRdb's version contains in-frame clones alone and is incomplete. This table holds 660,000 or so clones, about 96% found once. The naive CD8 subset, CD45RO-negative cells positively selected for CCR7, excluded terminally differentiated effector memory CD45RA+ cells. Sequencing was done on a sample of naive CD8+ T cells sorted from blood. Every receptor here comes from a woman aged 25 to 39 in good health.

The genes are TRBV19 and TRBJ2-7; TRBD1 matches 8 bases. This CDR3 spans 17 amino acids. With 2 bases clipped from V and 3 bases from J, the junction kept 12 bases outside the gene matches. From germline, CDR1 is LNHDA and CDR2 SQIVND (reference sequence). The CDR3 region has the DNA TGTGCCAGTAGTATATCTGCTATCCGGGGGACAGGCTACGAGCAGTACTTC. It codes for CASSISAIRGTGYEQYF.

V usage is TRBV15 and J usage is TRBJ2-7; D gene uncertain. CDR3 length equals 13 residues. In germline, CDR1 is LNHNV, CDR2 YYDKDF (reference sequence). The V end was cut by 1 base, the J end by 5 bases, with 9 bases between. The CDR3 DNA reads as TGTGCCACCAGCAGAGCCGCAAAAGACGAGCAGTACTTC. Translation gives CATSRAAKDEQYF.

In this sample, this clone turned up once. The rearrangement links TRBV5-4 to TRBJ2-2; D unresolved. The CDR3 has 14 residues. The germline V gene encodes CDR1 SGHNT and CDR2 YYREEE (reference sequence). Trimming shortened V by 1 base and J by 4 bases, and 8 bases separated the two germline ends. Here the CDR3 reads CASSLRVGTGELFF. In nucleotides, the CDR3 is TGTGCCAGCAGCTTGCGAGTAGGCACCGGGGAGCTGTTTTTT.

This clone was counted a single time. This chain joins TRBV7-8 and TRBJ2-1; 8 bases agree with TRBD2. Trimming at V came to 5 bases and at J to 4 bases, leaving 10 bases not matched to a gene. CDR3 size: 16 residues. From germline, CDR1 is SGHVS and CDR2 FQNEAQ. CDR3 sequence reads: CASSPPSSGSYNEQFF. The CDR3 DNA reads as TGTGCCAGCAGCCCCCCTTCGAGCGGGAGTTACAATGAGCAGTTCTTC.

The V and J genes are TRBV9 and TRBJ1-3, with D hard to call. The CDR3 length is 14 residues. Germline CDR1 and CDR2: SGDLS and YYNGEE. Trimming pared 0 bases from V and 2 bases from J, leaving 6 bases between. CDR3 in amino acids: CASSVGGAGNTIYF. The CDR3 region has the DNA TGTGCCAGCAGCGTAGGAGGCGCTGGAAACACCATATATTTT.

The J gene is TRBJ2-2, the V gene TRBV4-1; TRBD2 matches 9 bases. V shed 1 base and J 5 bases; nucleotides not matched to a gene: 11. This CDR3 is 18 amino acids long. Per the germline V gene, CDR1 is MGHRA and CDR2 is YSYEKL. The CDR3 here is CASSQGNSGSWRTGELFF. The CDR3 coding sequence is TGCGCCAGCAGCCAAGGTAATAGCGGGAGTTGGCGAACCGGGGAGCTGTTTTTT.

CDR3 coding DNA: TGTGCCAGCAGTCCGCGCACCGGGACTAGCGGGAGTTGGACCGGGGAGCTGTTTTTT. Translated: CASSPRTGTSGSWTGELFF. The chain has TRBV28 and TRBJ2-2; 14 nucleotides match TRBD2. V lost 5 bases to trimming and J lost 5 bases; unmatched junction nucleotides: 13. CDR1 and CDR2 from the germline V gene are MDHEN and SYDVKM. The CDR3 covers 19 residues.

The count of this clone is one. The rearrangement joins TRBV5-1 to TRBJ2-7; perhaps TRBD1 as D (7 bases). CDR1 is SGHRS, CDR2 YFSETQ, per germline. V was shortened by 0 bases and J by 5 bases, with 21 bases between the two germline ends. The CDR3 runs 17 residues. CDR3 sequence reads: CASSLGLGGTASHEQYF. Here the CDR3 DNA reads TGCGCCAGCAGCTTGGGGTTAGGAGGGACAGCGTCCCACGAGCAGTACTTC.

The V gene is TRBV7-8, the J gene TRBJ1-1; tentative D call: TRBD1 (5 bases). Germline V gives CDR1 SGHVS, CDR2 FQNEAQ. The CDR3 spans 16 residues. V gave up 1 base and J gave up 3 bases, with 15 bases separating them. The CDR3 reads CASSLVIRESDTEAFF. The CDR3 nucleotides are TGTGCCAGCAGCTTAGTCATCAGGGAATCGGACACTGAAGCTTTCTTT. Full variable domain (rest looked up from reference TRBV7-8 and TRBJ1-1): GAGVSQSPRYKVAKRGQDVALRCDPISGHVSLFWYQQALGQGPEFLTYFQNEAQLDKSGLPSDRFFAERPEGSVSTLKIQRTQQEDSAVYLCASSLVIRESDTEAFFGQGTRLTVV.

This chain uses TRBV7-9 with TRBJ1-1; 8 nucleotides match TRBD1. Trimming took 5 bases from V and 0 from J; bases not matched to a gene: 14. Germline V gene data show CDR1 as SEHNR and CDR2 as FQNEAQ (reference sequence). The CDR3 contains 18 residues. The CDR3 here is CASSHSGQGLHLNTEAFF. The CDR3 region has the DNA TGTGCCAGCAGCCACTCCGGACAGGGCCTACACTTGAACACTGAAGCTTTCTTT.

The rearrangement uses TRBV13 and TRBJ2-7; TRBD2 agrees at 8 bases. Germline trimming cut 5 bases from V and 2 bases from J; bases unmatched to any gene: 8. This CDR3 contains 15 residues. Germline CDR1 and CDR2: PRHDT and FYEKMQ (reference sequence). CDR3 in DNA: TGTGCCAGCAGCCCAAGCGGGAGACCCACCTACGAGCAGTACTTC. Translated, it gives CASSPSGRPTYEQYF.

The V and J genes are TRBV11-2 and TRBJ2-3; no reliable D call. Per germline, CDR1 SGHAT and CDR2 FQNNGV. With 0 bases removed from V and 1 base from J, the gap between germline ends came to 5 bases. The CDR3 length is 14 residues. The CDR3 DNA reads TGTGCCAGCAGCTTAGATTTCGGCACAGATACGCAGTATTTT. Translation gives CASSLDFGTDTQYF. Full variable domain (remainder filled in from reference TRBV11-2 and TRBJ2-3): EAGVAQSPRYKIIEKRQSVAFWCNPISGHATLYWYQQILGQGPKLLIQFQNNGVVDDSQLPKDRFSAERLKGVDSTLKIQPAKLEDSAVYLCASSLDFGTDTQYFGPGTRLTVL.

The chain links TRBV2 to TRBJ2-7; tentatively, D is TRBD2 (5 bases). Germline V gene sequence: CDR1 SNHLY, CDR2 FYNNEI. V was clipped by 3 bases and J by 1 base, with 13 bases between them. The CDR3 runs to 15 residues. In DNA form, the CDR3 reads TGTGCCAGCAGTGAGGGCGGGTACAGTTCCTACGAGCAGTACTTC. Protein: CASSEGGYSSYEQYF.

The gene calls are TRBV2 and TRBJ2-1; TRBD1 matches at 9 bases. Trimming took 8 bases from V and 3 from J; bases not matched to a gene: 11. This CDR3 contains 16 residues. The V gene's germline CDR1 is SNHLY and CDR2 FYNNEI. The CDR3 nucleotides are TGTGCCAGCTCCCTTCAGGGGGACAGGGACTACAATGAGCAGTTCTTC. It translates to CASSLQGDRDYNEQFF. Full variable domain (remainder filled in from reference TRBV2 and TRBJ2-1): EPEVTQTPSHQVTQMGQEVILRCVPISNHLYFYWYRQILGQKVEFLVSFYNNEISEKSEIFDDQFSVERPDGSNFTLKIRSTKLEDSAMYFCASSLQGDRDYNEQFFGPGTRLTVL.